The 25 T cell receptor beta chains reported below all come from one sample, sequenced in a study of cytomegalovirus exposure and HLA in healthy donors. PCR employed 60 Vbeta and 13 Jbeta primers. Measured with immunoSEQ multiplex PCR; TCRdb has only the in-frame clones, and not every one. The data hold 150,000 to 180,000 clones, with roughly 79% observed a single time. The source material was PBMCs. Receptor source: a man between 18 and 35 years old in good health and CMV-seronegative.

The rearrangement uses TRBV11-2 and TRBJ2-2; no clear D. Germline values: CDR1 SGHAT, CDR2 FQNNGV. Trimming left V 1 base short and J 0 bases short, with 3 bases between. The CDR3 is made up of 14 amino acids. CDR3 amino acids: CASSLAANTGELFF. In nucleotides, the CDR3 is TGTGCCAGCAGCTTAGCCGCGAACACCGGGGAGCTGTTTTTT.

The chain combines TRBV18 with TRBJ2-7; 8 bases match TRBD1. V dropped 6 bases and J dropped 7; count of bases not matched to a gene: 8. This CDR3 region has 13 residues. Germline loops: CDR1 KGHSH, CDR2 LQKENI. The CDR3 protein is CASSATGATEQYF. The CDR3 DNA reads TGTGCCAGCTCGGCGACAGGGGCGACGGAGCAGTACTTC.

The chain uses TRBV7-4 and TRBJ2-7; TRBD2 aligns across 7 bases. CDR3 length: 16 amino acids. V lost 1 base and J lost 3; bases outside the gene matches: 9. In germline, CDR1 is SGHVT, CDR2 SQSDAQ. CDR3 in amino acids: CASSLEAPLADYEQYV. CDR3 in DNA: TGTGCCAGCAGCTTAGAAGCGCCCCTAGCGGACTACGAGCAGTACGTC.

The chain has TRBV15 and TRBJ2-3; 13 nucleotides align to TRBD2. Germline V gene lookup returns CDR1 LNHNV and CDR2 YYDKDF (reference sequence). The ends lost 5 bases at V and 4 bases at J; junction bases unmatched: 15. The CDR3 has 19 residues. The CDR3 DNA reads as TGTGCCACCAGCGTCGGAGGAACTAGCGGGGGGGCCTCCCCAGATACGCAGTATTTT. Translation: CATSVGGTSGGASPDTQYF.

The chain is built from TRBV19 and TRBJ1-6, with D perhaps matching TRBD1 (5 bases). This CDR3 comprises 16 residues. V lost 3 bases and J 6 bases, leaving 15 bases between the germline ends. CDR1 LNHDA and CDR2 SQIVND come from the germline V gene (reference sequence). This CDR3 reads CASSIPLDRANSPLHF. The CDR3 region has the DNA TGTGCCAGTAGTATCCCCCTCGACAGAGCTAATTCACCCCTCCACTTT.

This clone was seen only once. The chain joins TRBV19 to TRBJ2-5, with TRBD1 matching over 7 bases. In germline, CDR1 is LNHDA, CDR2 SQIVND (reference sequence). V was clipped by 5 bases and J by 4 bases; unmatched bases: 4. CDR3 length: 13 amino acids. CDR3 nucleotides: TGTGCCAGTAGTTCGGGACAGACAGAGACCCAGTACTTC. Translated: CASSSGQTETQYF.

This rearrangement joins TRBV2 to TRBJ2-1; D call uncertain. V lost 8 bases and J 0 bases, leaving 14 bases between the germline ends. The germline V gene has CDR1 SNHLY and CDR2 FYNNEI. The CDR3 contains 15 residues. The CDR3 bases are TGTGCCAGCGGTCAGGTCCCGAGCTCCTACAATGAGCAGTTCTTC. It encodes CASGQVPSSYNEQFF.

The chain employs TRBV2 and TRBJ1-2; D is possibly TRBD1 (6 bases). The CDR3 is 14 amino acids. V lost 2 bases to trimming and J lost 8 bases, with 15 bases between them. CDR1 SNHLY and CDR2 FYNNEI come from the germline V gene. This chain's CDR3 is CASSERGFVNGYTF. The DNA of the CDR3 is TGTGCCAGCAGTGAAAGGGGGTTTGTCAACGGCTACACCTTC.

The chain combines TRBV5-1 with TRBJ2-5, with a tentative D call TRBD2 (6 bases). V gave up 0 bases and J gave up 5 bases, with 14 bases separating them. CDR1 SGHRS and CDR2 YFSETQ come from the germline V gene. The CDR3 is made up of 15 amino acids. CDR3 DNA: TGCGCCAGCAGCTTGGATGGCGGGGCCGGCGAGACCCAGTACTTC. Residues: CASSLDGGAGETQYF.

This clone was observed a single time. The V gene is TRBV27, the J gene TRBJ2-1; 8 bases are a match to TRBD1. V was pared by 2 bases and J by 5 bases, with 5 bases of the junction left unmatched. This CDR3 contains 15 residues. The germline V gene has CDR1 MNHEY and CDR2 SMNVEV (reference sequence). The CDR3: CASSLLQGVNNEQFF. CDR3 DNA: TGTGCCAGCAGTTTACTACAGGGGGTAAACAATGAGCAGTTCTTC.

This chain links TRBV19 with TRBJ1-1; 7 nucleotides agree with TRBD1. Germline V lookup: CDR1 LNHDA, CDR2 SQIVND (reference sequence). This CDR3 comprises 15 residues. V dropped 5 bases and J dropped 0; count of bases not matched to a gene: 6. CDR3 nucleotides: TGTGCCAGTAGTGCTCGACAGGGCATGAACACTGAAGCTTTCTTT. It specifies CASSARQGMNTEAFF.

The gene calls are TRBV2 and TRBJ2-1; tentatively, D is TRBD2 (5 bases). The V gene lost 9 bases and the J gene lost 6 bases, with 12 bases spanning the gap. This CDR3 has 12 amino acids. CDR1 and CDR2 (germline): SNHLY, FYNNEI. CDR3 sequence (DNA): TGTGCCAGGCGGGCAGGTCTCAATGAGCAGTTCTTC. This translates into CARRAGLNEQFF.

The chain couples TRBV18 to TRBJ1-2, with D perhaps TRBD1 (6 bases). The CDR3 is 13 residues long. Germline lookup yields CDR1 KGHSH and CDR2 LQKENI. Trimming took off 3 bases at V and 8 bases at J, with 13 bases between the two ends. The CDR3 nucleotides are TGTGCCAGCTCACCGCCAGGGGCCGCCGGCTACACCTTC. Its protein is CASSPPGAAGYTF.

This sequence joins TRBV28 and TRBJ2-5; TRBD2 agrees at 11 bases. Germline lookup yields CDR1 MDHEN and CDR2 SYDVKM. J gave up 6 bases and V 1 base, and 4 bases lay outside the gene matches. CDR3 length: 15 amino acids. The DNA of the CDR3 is TGTGCCAGCAGTTTATTCTCTAGCGGGGGGAAGACCCAGTACTTC. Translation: CASSLFSSGGKTQYF.

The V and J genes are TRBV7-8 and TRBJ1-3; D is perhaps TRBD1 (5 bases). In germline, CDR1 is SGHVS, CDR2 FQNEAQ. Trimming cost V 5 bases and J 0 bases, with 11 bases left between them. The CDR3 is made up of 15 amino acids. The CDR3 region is CASSPQRGSGNTIYF. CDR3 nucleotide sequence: TGTGCCAGCAGCCCCCAAAGGGGCTCTGGAAACACCATATATTTT.

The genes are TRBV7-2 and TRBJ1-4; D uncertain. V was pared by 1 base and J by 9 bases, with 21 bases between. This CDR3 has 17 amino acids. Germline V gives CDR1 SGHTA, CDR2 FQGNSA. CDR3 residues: CASSLEAFYGPGKKLFF. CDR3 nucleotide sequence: TGTGCCAGCAGCTTAGAAGCCTTTTATGGTCCGGGTAAAAAACTGTTTTTT.

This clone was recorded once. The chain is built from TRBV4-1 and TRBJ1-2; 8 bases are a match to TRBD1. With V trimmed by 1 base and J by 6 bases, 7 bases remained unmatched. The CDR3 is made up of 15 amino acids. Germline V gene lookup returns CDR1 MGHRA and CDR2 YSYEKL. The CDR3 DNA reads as TGCGCCAGCAGCCAAGGTACAGGGGGAGGGGATGGCTACACCTTC. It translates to CASSQGTGGGDGYTF.

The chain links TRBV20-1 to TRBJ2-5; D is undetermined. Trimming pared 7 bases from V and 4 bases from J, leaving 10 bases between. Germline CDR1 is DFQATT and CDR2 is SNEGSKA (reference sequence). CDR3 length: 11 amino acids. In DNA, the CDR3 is TGCAGTGGAGGTATGCGAGAGACCCAGTACTTC. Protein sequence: CSGGMRETQYF.

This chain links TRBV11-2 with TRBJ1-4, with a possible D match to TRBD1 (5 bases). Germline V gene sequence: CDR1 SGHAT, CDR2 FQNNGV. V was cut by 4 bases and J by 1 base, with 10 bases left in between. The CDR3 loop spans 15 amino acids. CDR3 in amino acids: CASSWGGRTNEKLFF. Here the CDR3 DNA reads TGTGCCAGCAGCTGGGGGGGGAGAACTAATGAAAAACTGTTTTTT.

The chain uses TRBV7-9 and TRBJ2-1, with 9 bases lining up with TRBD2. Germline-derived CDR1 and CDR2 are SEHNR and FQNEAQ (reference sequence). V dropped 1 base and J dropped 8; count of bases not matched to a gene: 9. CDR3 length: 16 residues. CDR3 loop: CASSLVAGGYPDEQFF. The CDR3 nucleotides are TGTGCCAGCAGCTTAGTGGCGGGGGGGTATCCGGATGAGCAGTTCTTC.

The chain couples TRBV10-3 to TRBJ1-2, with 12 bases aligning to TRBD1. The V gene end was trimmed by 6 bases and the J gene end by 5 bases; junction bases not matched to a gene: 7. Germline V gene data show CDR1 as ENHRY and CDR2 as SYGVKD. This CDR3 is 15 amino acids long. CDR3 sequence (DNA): TGTGCCATCAGCGCGGGACAGGGGGCGGTGTATGGCTACACCTTC. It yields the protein CAISAGQGAVYGYTF.

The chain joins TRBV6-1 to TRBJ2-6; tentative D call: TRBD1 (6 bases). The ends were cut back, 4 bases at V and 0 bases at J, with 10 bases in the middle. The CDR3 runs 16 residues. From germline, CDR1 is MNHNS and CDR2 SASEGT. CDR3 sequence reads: CASSADSNSGANVLTF. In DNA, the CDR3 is TGTGCCAGCAGTGCGGACAGCAACTCTGGGGCCAACGTCCTGACTTTC.

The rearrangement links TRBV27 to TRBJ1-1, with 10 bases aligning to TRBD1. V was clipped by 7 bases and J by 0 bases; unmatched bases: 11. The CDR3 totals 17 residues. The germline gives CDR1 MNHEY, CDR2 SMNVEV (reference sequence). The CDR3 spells CASTEPGTGAMNTEAFF. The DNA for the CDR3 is TGTGCCAGCACCGAACCCGGGACAGGGGCCATGAACACTGAAGCTTTCTTT.

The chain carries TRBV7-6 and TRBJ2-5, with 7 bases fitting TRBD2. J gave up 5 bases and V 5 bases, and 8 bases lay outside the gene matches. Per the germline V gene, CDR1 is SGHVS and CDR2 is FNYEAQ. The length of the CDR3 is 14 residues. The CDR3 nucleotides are TGTGCCAGCAGCGCACCACTAGCGAGGGAGACCCAGTACTTC. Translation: CASSAPLARETQYF.

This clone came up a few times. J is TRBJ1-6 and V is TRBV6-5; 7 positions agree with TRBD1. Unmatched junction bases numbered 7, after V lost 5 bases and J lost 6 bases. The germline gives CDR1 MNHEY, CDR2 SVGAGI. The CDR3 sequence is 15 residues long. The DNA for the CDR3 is TGTGCCAGCAGTCCCGACACAGGGGCTAATTCACCCCTCCACTTT. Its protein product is CASSPDTGANSPLHF.